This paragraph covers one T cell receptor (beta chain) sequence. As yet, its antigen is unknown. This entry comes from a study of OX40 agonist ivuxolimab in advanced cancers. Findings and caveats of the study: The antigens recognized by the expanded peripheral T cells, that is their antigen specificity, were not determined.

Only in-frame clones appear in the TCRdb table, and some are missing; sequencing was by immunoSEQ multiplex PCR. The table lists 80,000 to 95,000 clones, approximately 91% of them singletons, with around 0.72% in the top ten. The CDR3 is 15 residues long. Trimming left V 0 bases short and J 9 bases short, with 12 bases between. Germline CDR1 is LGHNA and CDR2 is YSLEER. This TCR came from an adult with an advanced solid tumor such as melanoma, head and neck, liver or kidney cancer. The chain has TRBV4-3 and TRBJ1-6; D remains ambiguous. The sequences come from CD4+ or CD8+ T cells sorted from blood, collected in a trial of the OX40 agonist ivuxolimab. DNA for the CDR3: TGCGCCAGCAGCCAAGATCCCATACCTAGTTCACCCCTCCACTTT. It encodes CASSQDPIPSSPLHF.